This T cell receptor beta chain was profiled in a study of T cells in Graves' hyperthyroidism and ophthalmopathy. Study findings and constraints: Using 13 V-J features, a model discriminated ophthalmopathy from stable hyperthyroidism. In blood, most of the thyroid clonotypes expanded above 0.001 were also present.

V was trimmed by 0 bases and J by 4 bases, leaving 13 bases between them. The CDR3 loop spans 15 amino acids. In germline, CDR1 is LGHNA, CDR2 YSLEER. Researchers took RNA transcripts and amplified the TCR beta CDR3 regions from them. During a first-round RT-PCR of the TCR CDR3, the HTBI primer set was used. TCRdb redid the calling of the multiplex PCR reads with MiXCR, one entry per CDR3 protein. The sample has roughly 240,000 distinct CDR3 sequences, about 16% seen once. Concerning this clonotype itself: What it binds is unknown.

Sample: blood. This sequence was found in a woman between 18 and 30 years old with Graves' ophthalmopathy. The chain couples TRBV4-3 to TRBJ2-7; no clear D. CDR3 coding DNA: TGCGCCAGCAGCCAAGATAAGGCGGTTATGTACGAGCAGTACTTC. Amino acid sequence: CASSQDKAVMYEQYF.